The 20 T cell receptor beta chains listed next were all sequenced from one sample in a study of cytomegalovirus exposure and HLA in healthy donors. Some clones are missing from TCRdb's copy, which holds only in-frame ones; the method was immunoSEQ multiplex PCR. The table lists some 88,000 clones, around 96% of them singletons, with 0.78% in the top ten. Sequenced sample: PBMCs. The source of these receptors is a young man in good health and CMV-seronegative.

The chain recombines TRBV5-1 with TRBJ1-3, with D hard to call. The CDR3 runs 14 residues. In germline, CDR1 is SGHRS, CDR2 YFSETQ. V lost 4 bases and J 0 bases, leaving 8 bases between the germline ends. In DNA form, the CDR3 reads TGCGCCAGCAGCCAAGGAGACTCTGGAAACACCATATATTTT. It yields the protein CASSQGDSGNTIYF.

CDR3 protein: CASSLVREGEKLFF. The CDR3 coding sequence is TGTGCCAGCAGCTTGGTTCGGGAGGGGGAAAAACTGTTTTTT. This chain joins TRBV5-5 and TRBJ1-4; perhaps TRBD1 as D (5 bases). CDR1 and CDR2 (germline): SGHKS, YYEKEE (reference sequence). V lost 0 bases to trimming and J lost 8 bases, with 11 bases between them. The CDR3 contains 14 residues.

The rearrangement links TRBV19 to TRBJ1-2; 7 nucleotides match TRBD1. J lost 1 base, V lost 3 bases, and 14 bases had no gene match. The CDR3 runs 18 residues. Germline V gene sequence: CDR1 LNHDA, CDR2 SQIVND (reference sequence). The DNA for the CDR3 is TGTGCCAGTAGTATGGAGGGATTCTACAGGGGCGGTAACTATGGCTACACCTTC. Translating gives CASSMEGFYRGGNYGYTF.

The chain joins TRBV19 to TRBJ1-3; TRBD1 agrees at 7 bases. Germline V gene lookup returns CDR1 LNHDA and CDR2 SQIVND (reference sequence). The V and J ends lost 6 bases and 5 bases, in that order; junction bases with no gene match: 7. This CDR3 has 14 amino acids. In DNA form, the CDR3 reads TGTGCCAGTAGGATACAGGGGTCCCGAAACACCATATATTTT. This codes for CASRIQGSRNTIYF.

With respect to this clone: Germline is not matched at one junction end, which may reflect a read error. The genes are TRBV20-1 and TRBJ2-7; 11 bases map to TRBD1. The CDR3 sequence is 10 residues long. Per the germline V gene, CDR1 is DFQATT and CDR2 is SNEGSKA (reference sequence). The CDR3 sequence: CGTGGSEQYF. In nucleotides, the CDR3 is TGTGGGACAGGGGGGTCCGAGCAGTACTTC.

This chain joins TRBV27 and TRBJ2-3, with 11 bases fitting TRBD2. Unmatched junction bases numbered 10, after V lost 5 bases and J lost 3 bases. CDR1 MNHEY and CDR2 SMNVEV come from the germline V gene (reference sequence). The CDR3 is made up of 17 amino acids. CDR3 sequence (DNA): TGTGCCAGCAGTCTACACGGGACTAGCGGCAATACAGATACGCAGTATTTT. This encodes CASSLHGTSGNTDTQYF.

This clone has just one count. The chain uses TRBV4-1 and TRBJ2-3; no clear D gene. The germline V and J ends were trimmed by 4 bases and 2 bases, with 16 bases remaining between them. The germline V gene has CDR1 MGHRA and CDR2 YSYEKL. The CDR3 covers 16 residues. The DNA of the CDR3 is TGCGCCAGCAGCCCAAGGTCGGCAGGCCTCACAGATACGCAGTATTTT. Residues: CASSPRSAGLTDTQYF.

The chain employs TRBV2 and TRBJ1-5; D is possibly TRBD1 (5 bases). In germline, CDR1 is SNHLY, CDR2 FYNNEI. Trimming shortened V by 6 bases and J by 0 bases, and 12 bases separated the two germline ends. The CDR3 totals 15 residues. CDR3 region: CASSETEYSNQPQHF. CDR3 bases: TGTGCCAGCAGCGAGACAGAGTATAGCAATCAGCCCCAGCATTTT.

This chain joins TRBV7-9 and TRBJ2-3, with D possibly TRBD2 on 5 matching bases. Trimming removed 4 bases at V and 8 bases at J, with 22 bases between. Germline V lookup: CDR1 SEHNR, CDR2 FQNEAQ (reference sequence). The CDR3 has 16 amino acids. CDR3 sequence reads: CASSSEIARDWGTQYF. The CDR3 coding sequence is TGTGCCAGCAGCTCCGAGATAGCGAGAGATTGGGGTACGCAGTATTTT.

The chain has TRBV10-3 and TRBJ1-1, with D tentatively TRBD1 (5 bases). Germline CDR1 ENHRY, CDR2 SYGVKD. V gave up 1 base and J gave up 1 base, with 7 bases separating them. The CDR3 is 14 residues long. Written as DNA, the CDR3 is TGTGCCATCAGTGAGTTAGGGGCGAACACTGAAGCTTTCTTT. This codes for CAISELGANTEAFF.

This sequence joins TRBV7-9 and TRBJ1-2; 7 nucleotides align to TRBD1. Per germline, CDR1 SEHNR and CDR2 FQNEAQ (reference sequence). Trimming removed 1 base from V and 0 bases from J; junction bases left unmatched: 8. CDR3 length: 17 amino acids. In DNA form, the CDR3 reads TGTGCCAGCAGCTTAGACAGGGGCAAACCCGCTAACTATGGCTACACCTTC. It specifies CASSLDRGKPANYGYTF.

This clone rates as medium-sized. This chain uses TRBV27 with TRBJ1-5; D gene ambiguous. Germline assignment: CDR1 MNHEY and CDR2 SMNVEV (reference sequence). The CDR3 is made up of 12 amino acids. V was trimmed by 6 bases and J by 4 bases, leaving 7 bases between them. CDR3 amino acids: CASSRLNQPQHF. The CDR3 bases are TGTGCCAGCAGCCGACTTAATCAGCCCCAGCATTTT.

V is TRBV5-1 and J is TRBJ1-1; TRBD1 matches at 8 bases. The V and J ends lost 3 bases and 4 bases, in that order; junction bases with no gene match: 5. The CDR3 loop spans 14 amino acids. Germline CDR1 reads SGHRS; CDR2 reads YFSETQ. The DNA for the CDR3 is TGCGCCAGCAGCTGGCGGACAGGGACCACTGAAGCTTTCTTT. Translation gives CASSWRTGTTEAFF.

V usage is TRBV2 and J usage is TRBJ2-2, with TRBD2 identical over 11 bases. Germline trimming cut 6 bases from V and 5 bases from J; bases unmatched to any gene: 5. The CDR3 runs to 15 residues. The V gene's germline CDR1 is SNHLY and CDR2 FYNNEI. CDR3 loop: CASRKLAGDTGELFF. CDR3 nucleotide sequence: TGTGCCAGCAGGAAACTAGCGGGAGATACCGGGGAGCTGTTTTTT. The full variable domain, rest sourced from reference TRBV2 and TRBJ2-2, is EPEVTQTPSHQVTQMGQEVILRCVPISNHLYFYWYRQILGQKVEFLVSFYNNEISEKSEIFDDQFSVERPDGSNFTLKIRSTKLEDSAMYFCASRKLAGDTGELFFGEGSRLTVL.

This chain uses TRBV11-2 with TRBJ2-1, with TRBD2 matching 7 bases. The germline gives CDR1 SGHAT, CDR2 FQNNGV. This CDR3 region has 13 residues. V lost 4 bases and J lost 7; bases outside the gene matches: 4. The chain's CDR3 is CASSWEGNNEQFF. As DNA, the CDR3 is TGTGCCAGCAGCTGGGAGGGGAATAATGAGCAGTTCTTC.

The CDR3 nucleotides are TGTGCCAGCAGCTTGGGACAGGGGGACTACGAGCAGTACTTC. Translation gives CASSLGQGDYEQYF. The chain links TRBV5-6 to TRBJ2-7, with 9 bases aligning to TRBD1. V trimming: 0 bases; J trimming: 3 bases; junction bases outside the gene matches: 1. The CDR3 contains 14 residues. Germline assignment: CDR1 SGHDT and CDR2 YYEEEE. Variable domain in full (rest from reference TRBV5-6 and TRBJ2-7): DAGVTQSPTHLIKTRGQQVTLRCSPKSGHDTVSWYQQALGQGPQFIFQYYEEEERQRGNFPDRFSGHQFPNYSSELNVNALLLGDSALYLCASSLGQGDYEQYFGPGTRLTVT.

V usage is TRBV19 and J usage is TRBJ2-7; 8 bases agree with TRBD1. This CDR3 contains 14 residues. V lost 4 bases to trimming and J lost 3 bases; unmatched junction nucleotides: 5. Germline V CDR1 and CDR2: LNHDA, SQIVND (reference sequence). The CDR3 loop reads CASSTGTGFYEQYF. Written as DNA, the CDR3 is TGTGCCAGTAGTACCGGGACAGGATTCTACGAGCAGTACTTC. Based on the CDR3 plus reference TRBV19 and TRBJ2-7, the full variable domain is DGGITQSPKYLFRKEGQNVTLSCEQNLNHDAMYWYRQDPGQGLRLIYYSQIVNDFQKGDIAEGYSVSREKKESFPLTVTSAQKNPTAFYLCASSTGTGFYEQYFGPGTRLTVT.

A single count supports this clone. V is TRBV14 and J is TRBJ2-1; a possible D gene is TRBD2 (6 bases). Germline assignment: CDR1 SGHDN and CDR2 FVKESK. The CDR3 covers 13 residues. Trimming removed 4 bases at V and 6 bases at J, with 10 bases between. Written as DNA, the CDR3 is TGTGCCAGCAGCCTCGGAGGGGCCAATGAGCAGTTCTTC. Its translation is CASSLGGANEQFF.

CDR3 residues: CASSIQGMNTEAFF. CDR3 DNA sequence: TGTGCCAGCAGCATACAGGGAATGAACACTGAAGCTTTCTTT. The chain recombines TRBV9 with TRBJ1-1; TRBD1 might be the D (6 bases). The CDR3 is 14 amino acids. The germline gives CDR1 SGDLS, CDR2 YYNGEE. V gave up 4 bases and J gave up 0 bases, with 10 bases separating them.

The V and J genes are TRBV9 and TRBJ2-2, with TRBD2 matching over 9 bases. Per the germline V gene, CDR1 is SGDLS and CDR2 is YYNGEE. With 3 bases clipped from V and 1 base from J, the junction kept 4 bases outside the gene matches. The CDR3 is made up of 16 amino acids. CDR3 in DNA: TGTGCCAGCAGCGGCAGACTAGCGGAGAACACCGGGGAGCTGTTTTTT. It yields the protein CASSGRLAENTGELFF.